This TCR beta chain was recovered during a study of blood T cell repertoires in COVID-19. The repertoire was sequenced with immunoSEQ multiplex PCR; TCRdb's copy has only in-frame clones and lacks some. The table shows approximately 110,000 clones, with 65% to 90% occurring only once. Trimming cost V 2 bases and J 3 bases, with 11 bases left between them. This CDR3 region has 15 residues. Germline V gives CDR1 MNHNS, CDR2 SASEGT. The receptor comes from an older man with acute or convalescent COVID-19. Sequenced input: peripheral blood. The V and J genes are TRBV6-1 and TRBJ1-5; D is possibly TRBD1 (5 bases). The CDR3 coding sequence is TGTGCCAGCAGTGAACCGGGGGACGCCAATCAGCCCCAGCATTTT. Its protein product is CASSEPGDANQPQHF.